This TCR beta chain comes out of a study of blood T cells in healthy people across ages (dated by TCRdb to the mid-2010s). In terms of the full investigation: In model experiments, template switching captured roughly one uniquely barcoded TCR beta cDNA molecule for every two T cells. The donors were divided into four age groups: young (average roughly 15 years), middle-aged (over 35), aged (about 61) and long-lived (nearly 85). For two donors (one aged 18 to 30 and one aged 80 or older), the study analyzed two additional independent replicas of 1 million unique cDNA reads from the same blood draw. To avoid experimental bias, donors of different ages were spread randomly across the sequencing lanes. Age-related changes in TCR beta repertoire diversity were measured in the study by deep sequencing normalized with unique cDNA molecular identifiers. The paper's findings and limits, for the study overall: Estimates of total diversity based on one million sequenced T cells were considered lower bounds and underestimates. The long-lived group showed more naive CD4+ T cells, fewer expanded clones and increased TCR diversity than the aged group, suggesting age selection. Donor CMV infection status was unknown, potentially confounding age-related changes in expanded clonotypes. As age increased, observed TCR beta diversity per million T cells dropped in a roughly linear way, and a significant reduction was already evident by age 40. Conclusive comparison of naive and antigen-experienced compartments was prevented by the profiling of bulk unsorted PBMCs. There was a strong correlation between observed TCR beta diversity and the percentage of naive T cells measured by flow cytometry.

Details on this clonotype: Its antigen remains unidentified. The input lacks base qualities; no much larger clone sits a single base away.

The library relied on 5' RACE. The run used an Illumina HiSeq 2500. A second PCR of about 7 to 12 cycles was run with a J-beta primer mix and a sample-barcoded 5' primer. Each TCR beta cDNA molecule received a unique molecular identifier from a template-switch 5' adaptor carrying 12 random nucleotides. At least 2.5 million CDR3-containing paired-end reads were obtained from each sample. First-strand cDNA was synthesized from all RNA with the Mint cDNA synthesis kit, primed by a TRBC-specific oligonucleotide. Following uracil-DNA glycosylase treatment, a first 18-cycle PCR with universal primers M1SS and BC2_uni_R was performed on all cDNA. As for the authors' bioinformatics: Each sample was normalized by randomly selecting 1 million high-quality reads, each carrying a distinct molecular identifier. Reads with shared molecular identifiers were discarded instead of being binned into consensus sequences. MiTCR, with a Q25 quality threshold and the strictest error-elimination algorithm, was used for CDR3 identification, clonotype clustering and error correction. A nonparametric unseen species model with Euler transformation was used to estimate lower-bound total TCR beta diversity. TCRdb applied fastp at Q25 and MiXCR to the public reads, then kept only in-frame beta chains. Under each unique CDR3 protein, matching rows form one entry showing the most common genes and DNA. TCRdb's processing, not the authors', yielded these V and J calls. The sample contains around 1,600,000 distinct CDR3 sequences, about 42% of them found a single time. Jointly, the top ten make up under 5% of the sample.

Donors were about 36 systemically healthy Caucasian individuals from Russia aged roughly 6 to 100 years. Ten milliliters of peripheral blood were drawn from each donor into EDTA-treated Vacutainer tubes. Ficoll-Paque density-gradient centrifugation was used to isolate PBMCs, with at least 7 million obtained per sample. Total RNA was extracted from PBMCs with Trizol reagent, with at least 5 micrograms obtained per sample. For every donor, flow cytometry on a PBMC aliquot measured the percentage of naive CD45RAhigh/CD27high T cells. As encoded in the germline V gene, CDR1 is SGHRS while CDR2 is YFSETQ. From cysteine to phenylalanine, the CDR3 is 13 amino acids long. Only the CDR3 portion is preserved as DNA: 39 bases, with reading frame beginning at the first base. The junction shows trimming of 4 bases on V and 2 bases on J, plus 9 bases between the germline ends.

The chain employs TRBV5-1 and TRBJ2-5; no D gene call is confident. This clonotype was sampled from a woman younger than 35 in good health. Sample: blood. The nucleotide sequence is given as TGCGCCAGCAGCGTCGACACACAAGAGACCCAGTACTTC. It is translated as CASSVDTQETQYF.